The clone carrying this T cell receptor (beta chain) was counted a single time. Germline V lookup: CDR1 MNHEY, CDR2 SVGEGT. The ends were cut back, 1 base at V and 9 bases at J, with 16 bases in the middle. CDR3 size: 15 residues. The data originate from a study of blood T cell repertoires in COVID-19. Study as a whole: There were acute and convalescent COVID-19 samples, and they came from the United States, Italy and Spain. PBMCs, B-cell-depleted T cells, or T cells were the source of the cDNA or gDNA that made up the material.

Methods used by the authors: Estimation of nucleated cell counts was performed using reference gene primer amplification. Sequencing used immunoSEQ multiplex PCR; TCRdb keeps in-frame clones, though not all of them. V, J and clone size are taken as reported in that table, and D and trimming were inferred from the DNA itself. Here the sample spans over 300,000 clones, 85% to 90% being singletons. Cohort placement rested on clinical history that participants reported themselves. The sequence came from a woman in her twenties or thirties with acute COVID-19. The rearrangement joins TRBV6-2 or TRBV6-3 to TRBJ2-1; a weak D match, TRBD2 (5 bases). The sequencing sample was made of PBMCs or T cells enriched from blood (not recorded which). The CDR3 coding sequence is TGTGCCAGCAGTTACTTACAAGCCGGGAAGCGTGAGCAGTTCTTC. Protein product: CASSYLQAGKREQFF.